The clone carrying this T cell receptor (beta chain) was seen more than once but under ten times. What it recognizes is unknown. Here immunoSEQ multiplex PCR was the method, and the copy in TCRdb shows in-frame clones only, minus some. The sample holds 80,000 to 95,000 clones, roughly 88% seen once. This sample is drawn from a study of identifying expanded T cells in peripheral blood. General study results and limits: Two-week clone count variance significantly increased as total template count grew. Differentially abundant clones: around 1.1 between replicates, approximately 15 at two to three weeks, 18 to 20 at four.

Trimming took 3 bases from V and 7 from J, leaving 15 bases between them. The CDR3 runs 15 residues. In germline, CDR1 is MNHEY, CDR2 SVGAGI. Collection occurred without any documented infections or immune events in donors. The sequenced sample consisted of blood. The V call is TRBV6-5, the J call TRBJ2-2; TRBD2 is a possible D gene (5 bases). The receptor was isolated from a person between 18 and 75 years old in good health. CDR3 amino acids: CASSYQPEGVGELFF. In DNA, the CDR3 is TGTGCCAGCAGTTATCAACCTGAGGGAGTCGGGGAGCTGTTTTTT.